The 16 T cell receptor beta chains reported below all come from one sample, sequenced in a study of shared clonotypes between healthy human individuals. Naive CD8 cells were CD45RO-negative, positively selected for CCR7, excluding terminally differentiated effector memory CD45RA+ cells. Clones were read by immunoSEQ multiplex PCR, and TCRdb kept only the in-frame ones, dropping some. The table shows about 1,800,000 clones, with about 94% occurring only once. The sample consisted of naive CD8+ T cells sorted from blood. The receptors shown here come from a man in his late teens or twenties in good health.

The rearrangement links TRBV19 to TRBJ2-1; TRBD2 matches at 7 bases. The J segment lost 7 bases and the V segment lost 3 bases, leaving 15 bases of the junction unmatched. Germline-derived CDR1 and CDR2 are LNHDA and SQIVND (reference sequence). This CDR3 is 17 amino acids long. CDR3 bases: TGTGCCAGTAGTATCGCCTTCCGGGACTACAATACAAATGAGCAGTTCTTC. Residues: CASSIAFRDYNTNEQFF.

Of note for this clone: Within the sample, other DNA sequences also encode this same CDR3. The chain has TRBV7-9 and TRBJ2-7, with D maybe TRBD1 (6 bases). The germline V gene has CDR1 SEHNR and CDR2 FQNEAQ (reference sequence). V lost 5 bases to trimming and J lost 5 bases, with 10 bases between them. The CDR3 spans 12 residues. DNA for the CDR3: TGTGCCAGCAGCCCGAGACAGGACGAGCAGTACTTC. This gives the protein CASSPRQDEQYF.

The J gene is TRBJ2-2, the V gene TRBV19; the match to TRBD1 covers 9 bases. Germline-derived CDR1 and CDR2 are LNHDA and SQIVND (reference sequence). V lost 4 bases to trimming and J lost 4 bases; unmatched junction nucleotides: 7. The CDR3 has 16 amino acids. The CDR3 DNA sequence: TGTGCCAGTAGTAACACAGGGGGCGCGGTCACCGGGGAGCTGTTTTTT. It encodes CASSNTGGAVTGELFF.

As DNA, the CDR3 is TGTGCCAGCATGAGACAGAGCACAGATACGCAGTATTTT. It codes for CASMRQSTDTQYF. The chain links TRBV6-5 to TRBJ2-3; possibly TRBD1 for D (5 bases). Trimming shortened V by 7 bases and J by 0 bases, and 8 bases separated the two germline ends. CDR1 and CDR2 from the germline V gene are MNHEY and SVGAGI. This CDR3 is built from 13 residues.

The rearrangement uses TRBV27 and TRBJ2-7; D gene unclear. The CDR3 has 15 residues. Trimming pared 4 bases from V and 4 bases from J, leaving 17 bases between. Germline V gives CDR1 MNHEY, CDR2 SMNVEV (reference sequence). The CDR3 nucleotides are TGTGCCAGCAGTTCCTCACCAGGTAGCCCTTACGAGCAGTACTTC. Translation: CASSSSPGSPYEQYF.

In its sample, this clone was seen once. The chain uses TRBV13 and TRBJ2-1, with TRBD2 as a possible D gene (5 bases). V lost 7 bases to trimming and J lost 4 bases, with 14 bases between them. The CDR3 consists of 14 residues. Germline CDR1 and CDR2: PRHDT and FYEKMQ (reference sequence). CDR3 bases: TGTGCCAGCAAGTTGAGGGAGCCTTACAATGAGCAGTTCTTC. The encoded protein is CASKLREPYNEQFF.

This chain joins TRBV5-6 and TRBJ1-5; a weak D match, TRBD1 (5 bases). The length of the CDR3 is 13 residues. Trimming pared 4 bases from V and 5 bases from J, leaving 10 bases between. Germline-derived CDR1 and CDR2 are SGHDT and YYEEEE. The CDR3: CASSDGGDQPQHF. The CDR3 coding sequence is TGTGCCAGCAGCGACGGGGGGGATCAGCCCCAGCATTTT.

With respect to this clone: Other nucleotide sequences from this sample produce the same CDR3. The chain recombines TRBV13 with TRBJ1-4; D ambiguous. V was shortened by 2 bases and J by 2 bases, with 6 bases between the two germline ends. There are 14 residues in the CDR3. Germline V gene data show CDR1 as PRHDT and CDR2 as FYEKMQ (reference sequence). The CDR3 DNA reads TGTGCCAGCAGCTTACGCAGTACTAATGAAAAACTGTTTTTT. It is translated as CASSLRSTNEKLFF.

This chain joins TRBV27 and TRBJ2-7, with TRBD2 matching over 8 bases. Germline CDR1 is MNHEY and CDR2 is SMNVEV (reference sequence). CDR3 length: 18 amino acids. V lost 3 bases to trimming and J lost 3 bases; unmatched junction nucleotides: 16. Written as DNA, the CDR3 is TGTGCCAGCAGTTTGTCCCAACATTACAGCGGGGGTATCTACGAGCAGTACTTC. Translation gives CASSLSQHYSGGIYEQYF.

The chain uses TRBV6-1 and TRBJ2-1; no clear D. The V end lost 1 base, the J end lost 4 bases, and 11 bases lay between the germline ends. CDR3 length equals 15 residues. The germline gives CDR1 MNHNS, CDR2 SASEGT. The CDR3 DNA is TGTGCCAGCAGTGAAGGGGCAGGCAATTACAATGAGCAGTTCTTC. This sequence encodes CASSEGAGNYNEQFF.

Remarks on this clone: This CDR3 is also generated by other DNA sequences in the sample. This chain connects TRBV11-2 to TRBJ2-5; no clear D. Per germline, CDR1 SGHAT and CDR2 FQNNGV. V lost 1 base, J lost 5 bases, and 5 bases lay in between. This CDR3 has 12 residues. CDR3 coding DNA: TGTGCCAGCAGCTTAGCTTTGGAGACCCAGTACTTC. Amino acids: CASSLALETQYF.

The rearrangement uses TRBV5-6 and TRBJ2-1; D possibly corresponds to TRBD1 (5 bases). This CDR3 comprises 13 residues. Trimming took 1 base from V and 7 from J, leaving 9 bases between them. CDR1 SGHDT and CDR2 YYEEEE come from the germline V gene. CDR3 coding DNA: TGTGCCAGCAGCTTGAACAGGCGGAATGAGCAGTTCTTC. Its translation is CASSLNRRNEQFF. The whole variable domain, filled in from reference TRBV5-6 and TRBJ2-1, reads DAGVTQSPTHLIKTRGQQVTLRCSPKSGHDTVSWYQQALGQGPQFIFQYYEEEERQRGNFPDRFSGHQFPNYSSELNVNALLLGDSALYLCASSLNRRNEQFFGPGTRLTVL.

CDR3 loop: CASSYAGTESSYEQYF. The CDR3 DNA reads as TGCGCCAGCAGTTACGCCGGGACAGAGAGCTCCTACGAGCAGTACTTC. V usage is TRBV4-1 and J usage is TRBJ2-7; 7 bases align to TRBD1. Trimming took 6 bases from V and 0 from J; bases not matched to a gene: 11. The CDR3 has 16 amino acids. CDR1 is MGHRA and CDR2 is YSYEKL in the germline V gene.

V and J are TRBV7-9 and TRBJ2-5, with 7 bases fitting TRBD1. The J call may be in error: the DNA end matches TRBJ2-7 better. Germline V gene sequence: CDR1 SEHNR, CDR2 FQNEAQ (reference sequence). The CDR3 is made up of 14 amino acids. This CDR3 reads CASSLTGNSYEQYF. The CDR3, as DNA: TGTGCCAGCAGCTTGACAGGGAATTCCTACGAGCAGTACTTC.

The rearrangement links TRBV7-9 to TRBJ2-5; 8 nucleotides line up with TRBD1. Germline values: CDR1 SEHNR, CDR2 FQNEAQ (reference sequence). V gave up 1 base and J gave up 3 bases; unmatched junction bases: 7. The CDR3 covers 16 residues. As DNA, the CDR3 is TGTGCCAGCAGCTTAGTTAGGGCAGGGGGCGAAGAGACCCAGTACTTC. Amino acid sequence: CASSLVRAGGEETQYF.

The gene calls are TRBV11-2 and TRBJ2-1; weak D call: TRBD1 (5 bases). Germline values: CDR1 SGHAT, CDR2 FQNNGV. This CDR3 has 15 residues. V was cut by 5 bases and J by 10 bases, with 21 bases left in between. The CDR3 is CASSLLTPGQDEQFF. CDR3 nucleotides: TGTGCCAGCAGCCTACTTACGCCAGGGCAGGACGAGCAGTTCTTC.